This T cell receptor beta chain was captured in a study of T cells in Graves' hyperthyroidism and ophthalmopathy (dated by TCRdb to between 2018 and 2021). With regard to the full study: Peripheral blood samples were taken at initial diagnosis, before any treatment was given. A discovery cohort of about 100 patients, 43 with Graves' ophthalmopathy and approximately 60 with stable Graves' hyperthyroidism, was used to find distinguishing TCR V-J signatures. Prospective prediction of ophthalmopathy was tested in an independent validation cohort of 18 to 20 hyperthyroidism patients and approximately 17 patients who later progressed to ophthalmopathy. The 100 or so discovery patients were randomly split 7:3 into training and test sets. In more than 5 Graves' hyperthyroidism patients, the study also compared T-cell repertoires from thyroid tissue with T-cell repertoires from blood. Once sampling was done, hyperthyroidism patients were given methimazole at a starting dose of 30 mg daily, whereas ophthalmopathy patients were given high-dose intravenous methylprednisolone. TCR Vbeta CDR3 sequencing of 120 to 150 peripheral blood samples (around 45 ophthalmopathy, 75 hyperthyroidism and some 17 progressor patients) is reported in the paper.

On the study overall, not on this receptor specifically: Sample size was not statistically predetermined, and blinding of investigators to group allocation was not performed. Blood samples also contained most of the expanded thyroid clonotypes (frequency above 0.001), which suggests that blood repertoires may reflect thyroid immune responses. In cross-validation, a model built on a 13 V-J signature told ophthalmopathy apart from stable hyperthyroidism with 87.88% sensitivity and about 81% specificity, and in testing the same model reached 80%/75%. In validation, the model predicted progression to ophthalmopathy with over 60% sensitivity and over 72% specificity, a median of about 6.7 months before onset.

Trimming at the junction amounts to 5 bases on V and 7 bases on J, and the germline ends lie 12 bases apart. Reading from cysteine to phenylalanine, the CDR3 counts 13 amino acids. This entry keeps only the CDR3 DNA: 39 bases, framed from base 1. CDR1 and CDR2, per the germline V gene (reference sequence), are MNHEY and SMNVEV. A patient counted as having stable Graves' hyperthyroidism if no progression to ophthalmopathy occurred over 18 months of follow-up. Hyperthyroidism patients were newly diagnosed, had a disease duration of under 2 months, and were aged 18 to 65 years. Patients with uncontrolled infections, other autoimmune diseases, pregnancy or lactation were excluded. Diagnoses were based on clinical symptoms, serum thyroxine and TRAb, thyroid ultrasound and orbital computed tomography. Ficoll-Paque density gradient centrifugation was used to isolate PBMCs from 8.5 to 10 ml of fresh peripheral blood. Trizol reagent was used to extract total RNA, and RNA quality was then checked on an Agilent 2100 Bioanalyzer.

This clonotype was seen at least ten times. Its recognized antigen is unknown. Nothing much larger sits one base from this clone, and base qualities are not available. TCR beta CDR3 regions were amplified from RNA transcripts. A first-round RT-PCR of the TCR CDR3 used the HTBI primer set with the Qiagen OneStep RT-PCR kit. Libraries were constructed in a second round of multiplex PCR, after which size selection and purification were carried out. The libraries were sequenced on an Illumina HiSeq2000 using paired-end 100 bp reads. The paper's data handling went like this. SOAPnuke was used to process the raw data, throwing out any read that contained adapters or uncalled bases, had a mean Phred below 15, or lacked an exact constant-primer or identifier match. COPE v1.2.5 was used to merge high-quality paired reads, and clonotypes were defined as unique nucleotide sequences. MiTCR v1.1 was used to align clonotypes to the IMGT TRBV, TRBD and TRBJ reference segments. The analysis included only V-J combinations with a frequency above 0.0001, which together covered more than 99% of the repertoires. The TCS score was defined as the ratio of F50 (clonal expansion) to E x V (chaos), calculated using BLOSUM62-based TCRdist between CDR3 peptides within each V-J. Welch's t-statistics and random forest reduced roughly 500 V-J features to 13, which were used in a naive Bayes classifier (R e1071). Using fastp at Q25 and MiXCR, TCRdb reprocessed the public reads and kept productive beta chains. Entries that share a CDR3 protein sequence are merged under the most common genes and DNA. What appears here as the V and J calls and clone size reflects TCRdb's work, not the paper's. The sample yields about 400,000 distinct CDR3 sequences; about 15% were counted once. The ten largest account for approximately 32% of the sample.

This sequence was found in a woman in her thirties with Graves' hyperthyroidism. The chain is assembled from TRBV27 and TRBJ2-1; the D segment cannot be called with confidence. Sequenced material: blood. In nucleotides, the sequence is TGTGCCAGCAGTAAGGCCTCGAATAATGAGCAGTTCTTC. Its translation reads: CASSKASNNEQFF.